This T cell receptor beta chain derives from a study of blood T cell repertoires in COVID-19. The protocol was immunoSEQ multiplex PCR, while the TCRdb copy is restricted to in-frame clones and leaves out a portion. The sample has 25,000 to 35,000 clones, 88% seen once. The CDR3 sequence is 17 residues long. Trimming removed 2 bases from V and 5 bases from J; junction bases left unmatched: 13. Germline CDR1 SGHNT, CDR2 YYREEE (reference sequence). The sample was peripheral blood. The sequence derives from a man between 60 and 75 years old with COVID-19, enrolled during active disease. The chain joins TRBV5-4 to TRBJ2-3; 8 nucleotides align to TRBD2. CDR3 loop: CASSFGLGRAEGDTQYF. The CDR3 DNA is TGTGCCAGCAGCTTCGGGCTCGGGAGGGCTGAGGGAGATACGCAGTATTTT.